This T cell receptor beta chain was identified during a study of cytotoxic CD8 clonotypes in ibrutinib-treated CLL. About this clone itself: Other DNA sequences within the sample encode an identical CDR3.

Clones were sequenced by immunoSEQ multiplex PCR, and TCRdb holds only the in-frame ones, with some missing. The data hold 150,000 to 200,000 clones, with 70% to 90% observed a single time. The CDR3 length is 13 residues. Germline V lookup: CDR1 SGDLS, CDR2 YYNGEE. Trimming stripped 0 bases from V and 1 base from J, with 2 bases between. The receptor's source is a human donor with chronic lymphocytic leukemia. The sequences come from PBMCs, collected at disease progression, from a patient treated with ibrutinib. The genes are TRBV9 and TRBJ1-3; D not certain. The CDR3 region is CASSVGSGNTIYF. CDR3 nucleotide sequence: TGTGCCAGCAGCGTAGGATCTGGAAACACCATATATTTT.